The clone carrying this T cell receptor (beta chain) was detected a few times. Its matching antigen is unknown. The sample comes from a study of T cells in Graves' hyperthyroidism and ophthalmopathy. Study observations and caveats: Ophthalmopathy was told apart from stable hyperthyroidism by a 13 V-J model. Expanded thyroid clonotypes (above 0.001) were mostly also found in blood. Ophthalmopathy was predicted by the model a median of 6.5 months ahead of onset.

Using RNA transcripts as the source, TCR beta CDR3 regions were amplified. The TCR CDR3 first-round RT-PCR relied on the HTBI primer set. TCRdb re-derived calls from the multiplex PCR reads in MiXCR, one entry per CDR3 protein. Here the sample spans 600,000 to 650,000 distinct CDR3 sequences, 20% to 25% being singletons. Material for sequencing was blood. The receptor's source is a man aged 25 to 40 with Graves' ophthalmopathy.

The CDR3 bases are TGCAGTGCTAGAACACTAGCGCCCCAACCCACAGATACGCAGTATTTT. This translates into CSARTLAPQPTDTQYF. The chain joins TRBV20-1 to TRBJ2-3; 7 nucleotides agree with TRBD2. The CDR3 consists of 16 residues. V gave up 2 bases and J gave up 2 bases; unmatched junction bases: 10. Germline-derived CDR1 and CDR2 are DFQATT and SNEGSKA (reference sequence).